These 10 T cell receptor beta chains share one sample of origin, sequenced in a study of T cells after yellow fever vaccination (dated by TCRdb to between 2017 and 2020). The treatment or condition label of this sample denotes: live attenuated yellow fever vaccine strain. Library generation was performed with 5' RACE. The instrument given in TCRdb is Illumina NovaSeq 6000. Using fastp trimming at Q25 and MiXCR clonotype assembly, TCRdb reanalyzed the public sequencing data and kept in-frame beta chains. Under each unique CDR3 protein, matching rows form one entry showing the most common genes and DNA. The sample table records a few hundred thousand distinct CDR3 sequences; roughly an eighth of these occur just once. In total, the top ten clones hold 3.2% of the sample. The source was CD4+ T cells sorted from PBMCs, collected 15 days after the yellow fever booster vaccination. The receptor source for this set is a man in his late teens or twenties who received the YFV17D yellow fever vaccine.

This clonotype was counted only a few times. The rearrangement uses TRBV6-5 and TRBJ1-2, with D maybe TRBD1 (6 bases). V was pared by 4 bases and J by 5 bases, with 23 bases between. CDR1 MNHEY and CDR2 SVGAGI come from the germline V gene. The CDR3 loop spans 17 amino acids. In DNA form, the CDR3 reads TGTGCCAGCAGTTTGAATGTCCACCGCTCGAGGGGGTATGGCTACACCTTC. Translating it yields CASSLNVHRSRGYGYTF.

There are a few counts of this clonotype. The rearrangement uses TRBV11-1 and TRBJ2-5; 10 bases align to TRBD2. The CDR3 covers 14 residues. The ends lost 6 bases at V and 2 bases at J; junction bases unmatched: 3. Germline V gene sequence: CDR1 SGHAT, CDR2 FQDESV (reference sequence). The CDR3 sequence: CASRETSGQETQYF. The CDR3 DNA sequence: TGTGCCAGCAGGGAGACTAGCGGGCAAGAGACCCAGTACTTC. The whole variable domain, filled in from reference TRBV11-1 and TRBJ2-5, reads EAEVAQSPRYKITEKSQAVAFWCDPISGHATLYWYRQILGQGPELLVQFQDESVVDDSQLPKDRFSAERLKGVDSTLKIQPAELGDSAMYLCASRETSGQETQYFGPGTRLLVL.

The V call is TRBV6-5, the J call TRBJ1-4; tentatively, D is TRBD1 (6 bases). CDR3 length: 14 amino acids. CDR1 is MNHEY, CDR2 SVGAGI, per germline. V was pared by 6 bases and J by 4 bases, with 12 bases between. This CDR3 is CASRATGNNEKLFF. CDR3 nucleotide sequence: TGTGCCAGCAGAGCCACAGGGAATAATGAAAAACTGTTTTTT.

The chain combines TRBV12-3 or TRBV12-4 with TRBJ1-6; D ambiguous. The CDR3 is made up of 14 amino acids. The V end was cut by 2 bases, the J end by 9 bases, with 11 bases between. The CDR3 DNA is TGTGCCAGCAGTTTAATCGGCACGGGTTCACCCCTCCACTTT. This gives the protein CASSLIGTGSPLHF.

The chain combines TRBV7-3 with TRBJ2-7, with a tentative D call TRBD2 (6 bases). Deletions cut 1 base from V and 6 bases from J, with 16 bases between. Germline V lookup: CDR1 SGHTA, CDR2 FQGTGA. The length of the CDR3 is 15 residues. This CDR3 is CASSLKGGVASEQYF. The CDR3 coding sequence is TGTGCCAGCAGCTTAAAAGGCGGGGTAGCGAGCGAGCAGTACTTC.

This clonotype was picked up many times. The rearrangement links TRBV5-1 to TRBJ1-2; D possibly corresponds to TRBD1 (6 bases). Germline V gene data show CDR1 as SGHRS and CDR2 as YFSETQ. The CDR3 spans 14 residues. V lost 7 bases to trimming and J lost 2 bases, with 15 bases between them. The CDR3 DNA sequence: TGCGCCAGCGGGTCAGGGGATCGCAACTATGGCTACACCTTC. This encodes CASGSGDRNYGYTF.

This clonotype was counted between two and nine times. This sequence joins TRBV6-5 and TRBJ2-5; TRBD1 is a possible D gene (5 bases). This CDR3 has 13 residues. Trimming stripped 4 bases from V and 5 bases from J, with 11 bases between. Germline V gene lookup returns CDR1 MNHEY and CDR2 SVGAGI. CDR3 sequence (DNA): TGTGCCAGCAGTTTTTTGACAGCCGAGACCCAGTACTTC. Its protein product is CASSFLTAETQYF.

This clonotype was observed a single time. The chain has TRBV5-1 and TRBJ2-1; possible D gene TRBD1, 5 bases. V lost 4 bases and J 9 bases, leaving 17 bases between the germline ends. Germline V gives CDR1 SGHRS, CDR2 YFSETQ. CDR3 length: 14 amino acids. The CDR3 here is CASSGISGRGEQFF. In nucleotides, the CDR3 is TGCGCCAGCAGCGGAATTTCGGGTAGGGGTGAGCAGTTCTTC. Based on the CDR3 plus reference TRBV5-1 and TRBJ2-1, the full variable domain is KAGVTQTPRYLIKTRGQQVTLSCSPISGHRSVSWYQQTPGQGLQFLFEYFSETQRNKGNFPGRFSGRQFSNSRSEMNVSTLELGDSALYLCASSGISGRGEQFFGPGTRLTVL.

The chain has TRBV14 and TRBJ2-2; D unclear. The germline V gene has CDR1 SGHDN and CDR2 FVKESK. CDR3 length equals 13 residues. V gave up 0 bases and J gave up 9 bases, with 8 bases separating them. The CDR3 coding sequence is TGTGCCAGCAGCCAAGATTTGGGCCGGGAGCTGTTTTTT. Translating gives CASSQDLGRELFF.

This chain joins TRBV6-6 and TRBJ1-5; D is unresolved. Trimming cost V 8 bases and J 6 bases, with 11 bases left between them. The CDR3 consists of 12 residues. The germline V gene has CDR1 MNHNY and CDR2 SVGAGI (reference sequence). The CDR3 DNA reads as TGTGCCAGCCTTGGTTACGGTCAGCCCCAGCATTTT. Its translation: CASLGYGQPQHF.